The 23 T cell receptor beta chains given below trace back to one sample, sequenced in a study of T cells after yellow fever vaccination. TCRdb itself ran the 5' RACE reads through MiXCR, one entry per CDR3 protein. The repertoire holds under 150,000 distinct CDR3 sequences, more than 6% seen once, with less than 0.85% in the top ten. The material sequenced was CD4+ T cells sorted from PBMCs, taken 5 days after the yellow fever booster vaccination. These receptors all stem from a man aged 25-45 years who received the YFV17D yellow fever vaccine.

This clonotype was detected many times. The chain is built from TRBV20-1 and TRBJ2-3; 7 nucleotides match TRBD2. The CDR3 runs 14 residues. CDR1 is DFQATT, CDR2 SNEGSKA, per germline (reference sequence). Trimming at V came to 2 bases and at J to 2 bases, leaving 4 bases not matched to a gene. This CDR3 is CSARSLADTDTQYF. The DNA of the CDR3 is TGCAGTGCTAGAAGTCTAGCGGACACAGATACGCAGTATTTT.

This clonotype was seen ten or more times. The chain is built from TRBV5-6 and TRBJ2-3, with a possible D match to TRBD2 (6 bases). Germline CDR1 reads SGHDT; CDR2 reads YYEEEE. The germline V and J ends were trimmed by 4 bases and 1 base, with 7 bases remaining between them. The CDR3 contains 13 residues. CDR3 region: CASSVAGTDTQYF. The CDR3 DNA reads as TGTGCCAGCAGCGTAGCGGGCACAGATACGCAGTATTTT.

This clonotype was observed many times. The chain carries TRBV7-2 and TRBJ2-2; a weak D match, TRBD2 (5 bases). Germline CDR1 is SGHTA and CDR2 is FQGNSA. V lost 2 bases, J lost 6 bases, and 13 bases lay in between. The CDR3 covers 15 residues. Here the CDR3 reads CASSLTRTPPGELFF. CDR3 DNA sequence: TGTGCCAGCAGCTTAACTAGAACCCCTCCCGGGGAGCTGTTTTTT.

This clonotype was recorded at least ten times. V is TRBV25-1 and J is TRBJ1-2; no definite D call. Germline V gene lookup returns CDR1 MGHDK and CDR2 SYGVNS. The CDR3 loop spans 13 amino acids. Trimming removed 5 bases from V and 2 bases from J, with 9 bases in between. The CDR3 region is CASSSDTNYGYTF. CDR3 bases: TGTGCCAGCAGTAGCGATACGAACTATGGCTACACCTTC.

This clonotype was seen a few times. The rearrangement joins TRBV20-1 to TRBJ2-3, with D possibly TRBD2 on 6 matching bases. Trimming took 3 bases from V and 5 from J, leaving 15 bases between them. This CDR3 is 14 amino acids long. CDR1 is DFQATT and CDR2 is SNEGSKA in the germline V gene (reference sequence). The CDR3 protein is CSARPGGVGDTQYF. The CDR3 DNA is TGCAGTGCTAGGCCCGGAGGGGTCGGAGATACGCAGTATTTT.

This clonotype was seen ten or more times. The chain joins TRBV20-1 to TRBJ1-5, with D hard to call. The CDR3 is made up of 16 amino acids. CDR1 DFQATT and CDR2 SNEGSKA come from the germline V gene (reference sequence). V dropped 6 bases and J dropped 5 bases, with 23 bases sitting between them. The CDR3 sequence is CSALHNGWVTDQPQHF. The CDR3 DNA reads TGCAGTGCACTACATAATGGGTGGGTTACAGATCAGCCCCAGCATTTT.

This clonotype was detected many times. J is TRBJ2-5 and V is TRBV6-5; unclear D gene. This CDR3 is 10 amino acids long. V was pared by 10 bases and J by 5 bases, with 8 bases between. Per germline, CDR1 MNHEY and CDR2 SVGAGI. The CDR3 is CATTGETQYF. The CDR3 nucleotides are TGTGCCACTACTGGGGAGACCCAGTACTTC.

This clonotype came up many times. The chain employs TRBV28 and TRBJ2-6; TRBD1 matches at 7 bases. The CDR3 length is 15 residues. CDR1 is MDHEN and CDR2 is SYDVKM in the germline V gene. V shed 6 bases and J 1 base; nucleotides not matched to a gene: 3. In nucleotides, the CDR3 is TGTGCCAGCAGGCCACAGGGGTCTGGGGCCAACGTCCTGACTTTC. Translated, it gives CASRPQGSGANVLTF.

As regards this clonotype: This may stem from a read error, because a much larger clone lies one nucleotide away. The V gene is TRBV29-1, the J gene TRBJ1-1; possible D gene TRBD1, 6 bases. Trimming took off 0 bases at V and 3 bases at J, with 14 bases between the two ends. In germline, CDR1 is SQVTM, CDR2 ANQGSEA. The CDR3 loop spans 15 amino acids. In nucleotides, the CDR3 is TGCAGCGTTGAAGATCGACGGGGGCGCGACACTGAAGCTTTCTTT. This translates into CSVEDRRGRDTEAFF.

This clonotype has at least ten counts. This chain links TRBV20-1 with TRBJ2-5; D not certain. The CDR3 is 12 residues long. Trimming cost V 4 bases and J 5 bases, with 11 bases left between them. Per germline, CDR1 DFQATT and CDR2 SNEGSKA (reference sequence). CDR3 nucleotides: TGCAGTGCTATCGTGGAAAGGGAGACCCAGTACTTC. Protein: CSAIVERETQYF.

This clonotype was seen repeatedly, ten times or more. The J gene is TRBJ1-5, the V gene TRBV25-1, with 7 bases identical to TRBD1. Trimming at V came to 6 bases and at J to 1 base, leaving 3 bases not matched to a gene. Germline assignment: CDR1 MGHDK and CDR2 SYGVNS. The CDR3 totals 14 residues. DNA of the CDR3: TGTGCCAGCAGACAGACAGGGAGCAATCAGCCCCAGCATTTT. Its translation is CASRQTGSNQPQHF. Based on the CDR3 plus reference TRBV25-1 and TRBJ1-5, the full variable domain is EADIYQTPRYLVIGTGKKITLECSQTMGHDKMYWYQQDPGMELHLIHYSYGVNSTEKGDLSSESTVSRIRTEHFPLTLESARPSHTSQYLCASRQTGSNQPQHFGDGTRLSIL.

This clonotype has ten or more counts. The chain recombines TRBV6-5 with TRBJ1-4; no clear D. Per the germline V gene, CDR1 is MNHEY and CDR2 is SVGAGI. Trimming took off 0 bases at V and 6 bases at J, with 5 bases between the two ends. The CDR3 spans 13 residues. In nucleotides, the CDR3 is TGTGCCAGCAGTTACTCCGGCTATGAAAAACTGTTTTTT. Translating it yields CASSYSGYEKLFF.

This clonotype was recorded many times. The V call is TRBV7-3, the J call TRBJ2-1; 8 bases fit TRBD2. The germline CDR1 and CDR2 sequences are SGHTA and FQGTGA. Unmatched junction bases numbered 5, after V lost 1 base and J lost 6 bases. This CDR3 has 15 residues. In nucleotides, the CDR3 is TGTGCCAGCAGCTTAAGACTAGCGAGTCCCAATGAGCAGTTCTTC. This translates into CASSLRLASPNEQFF. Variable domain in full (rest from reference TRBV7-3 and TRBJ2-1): GAGVSQTPSNKVTEKGKYVELRCDPISGHTALYWYRQSLGQGPEFLIYFQGTGAADDSGLPNDRFFAVRPEGSVSTLKIQRTERGDSAVYLCASSLRLASPNEQFFGPGTRLTVL.

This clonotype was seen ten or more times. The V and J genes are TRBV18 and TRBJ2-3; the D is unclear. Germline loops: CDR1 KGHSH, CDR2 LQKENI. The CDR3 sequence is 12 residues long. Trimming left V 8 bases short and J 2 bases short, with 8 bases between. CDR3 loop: CASTPDTDTQYF. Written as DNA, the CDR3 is TGTGCCAGCACTCCTGACACAGATACGCAGTATTTT.

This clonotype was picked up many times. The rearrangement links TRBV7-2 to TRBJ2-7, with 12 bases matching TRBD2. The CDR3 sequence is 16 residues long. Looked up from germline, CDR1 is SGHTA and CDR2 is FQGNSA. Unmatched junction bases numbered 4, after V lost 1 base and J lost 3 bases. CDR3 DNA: TGTGCCAGCAGCTTAGTTGTGACTAGCGGGAGCTACGAGCAGTACTTC. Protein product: CASSLVVTSGSYEQYF.

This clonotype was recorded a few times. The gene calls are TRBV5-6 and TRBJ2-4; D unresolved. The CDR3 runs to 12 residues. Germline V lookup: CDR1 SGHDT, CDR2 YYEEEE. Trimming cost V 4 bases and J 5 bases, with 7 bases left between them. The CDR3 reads CASSVRQNIQYF. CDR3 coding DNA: TGTGCCAGCAGCGTCAGGCAAAACATTCAGTACTTC.

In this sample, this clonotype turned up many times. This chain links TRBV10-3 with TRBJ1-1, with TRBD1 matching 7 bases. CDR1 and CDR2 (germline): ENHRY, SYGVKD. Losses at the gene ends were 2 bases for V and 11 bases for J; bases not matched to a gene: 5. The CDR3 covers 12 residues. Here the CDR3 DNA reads TGTGCCATCAGTGAGACTACAGGGGTGGCTTTCTTT. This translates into CAISETTGVAFF.

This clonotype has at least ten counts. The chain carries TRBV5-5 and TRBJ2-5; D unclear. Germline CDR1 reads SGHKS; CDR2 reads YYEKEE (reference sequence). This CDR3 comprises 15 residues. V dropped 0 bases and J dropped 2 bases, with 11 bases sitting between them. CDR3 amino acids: CASSLVGLEQETQYF. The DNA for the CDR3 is TGTGCCAGCAGCTTGGTAGGATTGGAACAAGAGACCCAGTACTTC.

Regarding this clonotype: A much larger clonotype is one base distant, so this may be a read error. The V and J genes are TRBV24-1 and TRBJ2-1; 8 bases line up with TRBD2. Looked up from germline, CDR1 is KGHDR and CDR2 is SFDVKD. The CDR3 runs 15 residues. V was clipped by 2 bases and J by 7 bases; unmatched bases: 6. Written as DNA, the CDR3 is TGTGCCACCAGTGATTCGGGGACTAGTCTGAATGAGCAGTTCTTC. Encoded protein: CATSDSGTSLNEQFF.

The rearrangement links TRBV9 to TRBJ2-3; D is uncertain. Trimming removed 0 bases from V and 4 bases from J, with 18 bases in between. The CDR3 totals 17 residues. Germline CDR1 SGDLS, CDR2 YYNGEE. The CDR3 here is CASSVVGSLGSSDTQYF. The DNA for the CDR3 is TGTGCCAGCAGCGTAGTTGGTAGCCTGGGATCCTCAGATACGCAGTATTTT.

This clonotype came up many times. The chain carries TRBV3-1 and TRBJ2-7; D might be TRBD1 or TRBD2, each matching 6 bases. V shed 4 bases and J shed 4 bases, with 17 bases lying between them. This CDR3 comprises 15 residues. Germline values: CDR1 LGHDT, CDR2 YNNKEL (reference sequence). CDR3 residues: CASSRPLGGSYEQYF. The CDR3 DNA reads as TGTGCCAGCAGCCGCCCACTAGGGGGGTCTTACGAGCAGTACTTC.

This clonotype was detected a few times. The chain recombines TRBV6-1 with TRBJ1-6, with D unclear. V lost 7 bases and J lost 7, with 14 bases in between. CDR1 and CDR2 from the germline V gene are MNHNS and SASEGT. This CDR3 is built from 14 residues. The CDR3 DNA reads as TGTGCCAGCATTCCGGGGTCGTCCAATTCACCCCTCCACTTT. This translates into CASIPGSSNSPLHF.

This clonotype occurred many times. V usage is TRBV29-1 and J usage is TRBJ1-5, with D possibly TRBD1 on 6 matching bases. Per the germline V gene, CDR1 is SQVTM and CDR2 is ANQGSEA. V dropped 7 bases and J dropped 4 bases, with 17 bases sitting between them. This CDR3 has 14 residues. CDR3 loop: CSAQSNQGNQPQHF. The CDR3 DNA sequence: TGCAGCGCGCAATCCAACCAGGGGAATCAGCCCCAGCATTTT.